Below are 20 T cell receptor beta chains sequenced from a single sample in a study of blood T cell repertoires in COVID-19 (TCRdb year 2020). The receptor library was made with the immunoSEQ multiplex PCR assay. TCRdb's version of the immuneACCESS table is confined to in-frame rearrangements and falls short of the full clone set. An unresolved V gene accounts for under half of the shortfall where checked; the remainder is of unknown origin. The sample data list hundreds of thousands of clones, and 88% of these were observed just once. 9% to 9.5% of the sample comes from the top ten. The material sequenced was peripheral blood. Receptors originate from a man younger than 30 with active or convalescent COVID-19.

The CDR3 nucleotides read TGTGCCAGCAGCTTTGACAACAACTATGGCTACACCTTC. It yields the protein CASSFDNNYGYTF. The chain joins TRBV5-6 to TRBJ1-2, with no clear D. Germline CDR1 is SGHDT and CDR2 is YYEEEE. V lost 2 bases to trimming and J lost 2 bases, with 7 bases between them. The CDR3 runs 13 residues. Supplemented by reference TRBV5-6 and TRBJ1-2, the full variable domain reads DAGVTQSPTHLIKTRGQQVTLRCSPKSGHDTVSWYQQALGQGPQFIFQYYEEEERQRGNFPDRFSGHQFPNYSSELNVNALLLGDSALYLCASSFDNNYGYTFGSGTRLTVV.

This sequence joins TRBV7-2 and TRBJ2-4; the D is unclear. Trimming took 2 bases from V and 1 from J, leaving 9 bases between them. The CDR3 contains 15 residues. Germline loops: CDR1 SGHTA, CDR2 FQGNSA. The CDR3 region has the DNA TGTGCCAGCAGCTTATATTCACAGGCCAAAAACATTCAGTACTTC. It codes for CASSLYSQAKNIQYF. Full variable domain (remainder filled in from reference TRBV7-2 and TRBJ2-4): GAGVSQSPSNKVTEKGKDVELRCDPISGHTALYWYRQSLGQGLEFLIYFQGNSAPDKSGLPSDRFSAERTGGSVSTLTIQRTQQEDSAVYLCASSLYSQAKNIQYFGAGTRLSVL.

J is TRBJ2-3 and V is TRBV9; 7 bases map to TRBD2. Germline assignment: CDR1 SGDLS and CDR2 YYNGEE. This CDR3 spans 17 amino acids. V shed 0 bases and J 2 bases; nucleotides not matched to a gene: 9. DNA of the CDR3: TGTGCCAGCAGCGTAGGCCCGGGACGGGGGGACACAGATACGCAGTATTTT. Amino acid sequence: CASSVGPGRGDTDTQYF.

The DNA of the CDR3 is TGTGCCACTCGCGGGGAAGGGAACACTGAAGCTTTCTTT. Its protein is CATRGEGNTEAFF. The genes are TRBV2 and TRBJ1-1; D is ambiguous. CDR3 size: 13 residues. The germline V gene encodes CDR1 SNHLY and CDR2 FYNNEI. Trimming took 10 bases from V and 1 from J, leaving 13 bases between them.

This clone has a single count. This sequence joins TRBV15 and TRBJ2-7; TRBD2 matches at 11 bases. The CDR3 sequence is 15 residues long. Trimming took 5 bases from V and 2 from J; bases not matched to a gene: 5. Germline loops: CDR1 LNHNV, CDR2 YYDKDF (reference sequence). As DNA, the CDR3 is TGTGCCACCAGCCTAGCGGGGGGCCCGACCTACGAGCAGTACTTC. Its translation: CATSLAGGPTYEQYF.

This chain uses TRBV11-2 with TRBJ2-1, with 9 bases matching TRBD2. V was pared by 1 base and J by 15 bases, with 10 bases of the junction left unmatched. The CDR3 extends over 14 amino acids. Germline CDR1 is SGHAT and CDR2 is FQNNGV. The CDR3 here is CASSLAGSGGRRFF. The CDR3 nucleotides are TGTGCCAGCAGCTTAGCGGGTAGCGGGGGCCGGCGGTTCTTC. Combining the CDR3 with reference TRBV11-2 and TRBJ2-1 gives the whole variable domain EAGVAQSPRYKIIEKRQSVAFWCNPISGHATLYWYQQILGQGPKLLIQFQNNGVVDDSQLPKDRFSAERLKGVDSTLKIQPAKLEDSAVYLCASSLAGSGGRRFFGPGTRLTVL.

The DNA for the CDR3 is TGTGCCAGTAGTATCCAGACAGGGGCGGGCCACGAGCAGTACTTC. Translated: CASSIQTGAGHEQYF. V usage is TRBV19 and J usage is TRBJ2-7, with 8 positions matching TRBD1. The CDR3 is 15 amino acids. Per germline, CDR1 LNHDA and CDR2 SQIVND (reference sequence). V shed 3 bases and J 5 bases; nucleotides not matched to a gene: 9. Based on the CDR3 plus reference TRBV19 and TRBJ2-7, the full variable domain is DGGITQSPKYLFRKEGQNVTLSCEQNLNHDAMYWYRQDPGQGLRLIYYSQIVNDFQKGDIAEGYSVSREKKESFPLTVTSAQKNPTAFYLCASSIQTGAGHEQYFGPGTRLTVT.

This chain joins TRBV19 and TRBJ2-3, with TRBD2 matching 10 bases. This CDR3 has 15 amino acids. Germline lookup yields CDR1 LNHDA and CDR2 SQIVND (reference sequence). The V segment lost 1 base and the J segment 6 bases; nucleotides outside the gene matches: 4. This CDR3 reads CASSIALAGADTQYF. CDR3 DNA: TGTGCCAGTAGTATAGCGCTAGCGGGGGCTGATACGCAGTATTTT. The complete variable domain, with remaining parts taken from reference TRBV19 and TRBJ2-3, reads DGGITQSPKYLFRKEGQNVTLSCEQNLNHDAMYWYRQDPGQGLRLIYYSQIVNDFQKGDIAEGYSVSREKKESFPLTVTSAQKNPTAFYLCASSIALAGADTQYFGPGTRLTVL.

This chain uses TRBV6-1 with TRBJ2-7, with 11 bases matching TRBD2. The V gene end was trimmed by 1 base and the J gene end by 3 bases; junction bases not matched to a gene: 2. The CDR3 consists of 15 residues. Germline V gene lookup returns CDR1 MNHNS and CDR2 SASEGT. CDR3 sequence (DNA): TGTGCCAGCAGTGAAGAGCTAGCGGGGGGCTACGAGCAGTACTTC. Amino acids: CASSEELAGGYEQYF.

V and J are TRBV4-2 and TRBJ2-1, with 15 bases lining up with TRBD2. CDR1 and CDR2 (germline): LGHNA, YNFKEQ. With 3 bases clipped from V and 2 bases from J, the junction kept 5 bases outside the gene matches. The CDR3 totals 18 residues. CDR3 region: CASSQGLAGGKTYNEQFF. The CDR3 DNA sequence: TGTGCCAGCAGCCAGGGACTAGCGGGGGGCAAAACCTACAATGAGCAGTTCTTC.

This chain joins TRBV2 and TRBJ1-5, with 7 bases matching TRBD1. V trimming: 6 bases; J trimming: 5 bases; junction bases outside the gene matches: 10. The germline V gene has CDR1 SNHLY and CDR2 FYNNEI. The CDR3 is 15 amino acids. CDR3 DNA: TGTGCCAGCAGCGGACAGGCTTTTGCGGATCAGCCCCAGCATTTT. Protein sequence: CASSGQAFADQPQHF.

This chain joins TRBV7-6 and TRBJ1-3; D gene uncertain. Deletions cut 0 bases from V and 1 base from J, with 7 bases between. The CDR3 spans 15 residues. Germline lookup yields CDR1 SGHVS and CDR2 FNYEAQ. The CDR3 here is CASSLALGSGNTIYF. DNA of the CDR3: TGTGCCAGCAGCTTAGCGCTAGGTTCTGGAAACACCATATATTTT. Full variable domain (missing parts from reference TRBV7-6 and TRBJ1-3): GAGVSQSPRYKVTKRGQDVALRCDPISGHVSLYWYRQALGQGPEFLTYFNYEAQQDKSGLPNDRFSAERPEGSISTLTIQRTEQRDSAMYRCASSLALGSGNTIYFGEGSWLTVV.

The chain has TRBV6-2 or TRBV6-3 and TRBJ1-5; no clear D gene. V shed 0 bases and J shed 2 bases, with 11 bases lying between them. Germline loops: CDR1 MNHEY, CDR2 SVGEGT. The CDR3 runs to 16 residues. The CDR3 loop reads CASSYSNSRGNQPQHF. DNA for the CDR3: TGTGCCAGCAGTTACTCGAACAGTCGTGGCAATCAGCCCCAGCATTTT.

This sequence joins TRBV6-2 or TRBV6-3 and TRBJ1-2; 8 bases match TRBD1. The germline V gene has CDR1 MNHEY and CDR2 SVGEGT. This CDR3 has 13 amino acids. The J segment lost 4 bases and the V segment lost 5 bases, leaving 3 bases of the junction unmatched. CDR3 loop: CASSRGQGYGYTF. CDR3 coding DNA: TGTGCCAGCAGTCGAGGACAGGGCTATGGCTACACCTTC.

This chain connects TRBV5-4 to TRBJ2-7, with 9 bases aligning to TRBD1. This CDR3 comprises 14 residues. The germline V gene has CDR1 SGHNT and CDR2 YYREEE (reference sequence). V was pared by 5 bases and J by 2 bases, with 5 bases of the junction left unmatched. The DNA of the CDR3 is TGTGCCAGCAGGCGGACAGGGGACACCTACGAGCAGTACTTC. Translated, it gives CASRRTGDTYEQYF.

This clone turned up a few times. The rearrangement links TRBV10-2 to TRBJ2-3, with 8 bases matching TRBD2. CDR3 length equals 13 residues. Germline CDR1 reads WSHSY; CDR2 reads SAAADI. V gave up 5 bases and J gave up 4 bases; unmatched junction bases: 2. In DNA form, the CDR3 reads TGCGCCAGCAGTCCGGGGGGGGCAGATACGCAGTATTTT. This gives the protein CASSPGGADTQYF.

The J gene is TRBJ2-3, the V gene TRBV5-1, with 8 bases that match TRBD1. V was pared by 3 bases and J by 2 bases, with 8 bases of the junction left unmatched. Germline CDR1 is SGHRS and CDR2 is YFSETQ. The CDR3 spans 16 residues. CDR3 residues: CASSYGRTGITDTQYF. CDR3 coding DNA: TGCGCCAGCAGCTACGGAAGGACAGGGATCACAGATACGCAGTATTTT.

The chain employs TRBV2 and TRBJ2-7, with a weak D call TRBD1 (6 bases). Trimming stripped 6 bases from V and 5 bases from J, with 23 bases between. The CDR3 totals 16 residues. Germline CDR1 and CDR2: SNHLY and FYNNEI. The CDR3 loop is CASSASLGAGSNEQYF. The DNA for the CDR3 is TGTGCCAGCAGCGCGTCGTTGGGGGCAGGGAGTAACGAGCAGTACTTC. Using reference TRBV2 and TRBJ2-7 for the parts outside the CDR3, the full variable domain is EPEVTQTPSHQVTQMGQEVILRCVPISNHLYFYWYRQILGQKVEFLVSFYNNEISEKSEIFDDQFSVERPDGSNFTLKIRSTKLEDSAMYFCASSASLGAGSNEQYFGPGTRLTVT.

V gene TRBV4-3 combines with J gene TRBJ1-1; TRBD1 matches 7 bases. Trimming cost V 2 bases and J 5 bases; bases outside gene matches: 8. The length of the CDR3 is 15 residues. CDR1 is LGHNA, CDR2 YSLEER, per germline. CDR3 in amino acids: CASSQSQSGGTEAFF. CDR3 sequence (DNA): TGCGCCAGCAGCCAATCTCAGTCAGGGGGAACTGAAGCTTTCTTT.

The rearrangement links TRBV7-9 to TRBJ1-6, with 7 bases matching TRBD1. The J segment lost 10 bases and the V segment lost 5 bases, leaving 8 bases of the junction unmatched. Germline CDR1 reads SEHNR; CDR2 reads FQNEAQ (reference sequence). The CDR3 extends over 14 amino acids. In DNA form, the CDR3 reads TGTGCCAGCAGCGCCTACAGGGGTACCTCACCCCTCCACTTT. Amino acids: CASSAYRGTSPLHF.